This T cell receptor (beta chain) is from a study of tumor-infiltrating lymphocytes in primary liver carcinoma. The wider study: Ranging in age from 30 to 69 years, the patients were men and women. Regardless of tissue type, samples showed similar yields of roughly 3.65 to 7.5 million productive TCRbeta reads. Study-wide results and limits: Tumors and blood were compared for top-250-clone fraction, and tumors had the significantly higher value (p = 0.039). Tumor-adjacent and tumor-blood pairs overlapped less than tumor region pairs did.

A word on this clonotype: Antigen: not known.

Unsorted bulk tissue (about 18-32 mg) underwent RNA and DNA co-extraction. A primer in the constant region served to generate TCR beta cDNA from about 480 ng of total RNA. Modified slightly, ARM-PCR produced TCR beta libraries over three nested multiplex PCR rounds. In the first two PCR rounds, TRBV1-TRBV30 forward primers were paired with a C-beta reverse primer, and each round lasted approximately 9 cycles. TCRdb reprocessed the multiplex PCR reads with MiXCR, giving one entry per CDR3 protein. The sample lists 45,000 or so distinct CDR3 sequences; about 75% were seen once. The V gene lost 4 bases and the J gene lost 2 bases, with 9 bases spanning the gap. The CDR3 is made up of 15 amino acids. Germline loops: CDR1 MNHEY, CDR2 SVGEGT.

The sample comprised tumor-adjacent normal liver tissue. The TCR originated in a woman in her 30s with primary liver carcinoma and hepatitis B virus infection. The V gene is TRBV6-2 or TRBV6-3, the J gene TRBJ2-6; possible D gene TRBD1, 6 bases. The DNA of the CDR3 is TGTGCCAGCAGTTGGGACAATCCTGGGGCCAACGTCCTGACTTTC. Translated: CASSWDNPGANVLTF.